This entry concerns a single T cell receptor beta chain. The target antigen is unknown. Every patient had relapsed following autologous stem cell transplantation, and cohorts differed in brentuximab vedotin exposure. This entry comes from a study of PD-1 blockade in classical Hodgkin lymphoma. Study-wide findings and caveats: Before treatment, TCR diversity in newly diagnosed patients was reportedly lower than in healthy donors.

The germline gives CDR1 MGHRA, CDR2 YSYEKL. This CDR3 region has 16 residues. V lost 0 bases to trimming and J lost 6 bases; unmatched junction nucleotides: 7. Generated by immunoSEQ multiplex PCR, the TCRdb table keeps only in-frame clones and is missing some. This table has under 60,000 clones, over 60% appearing once. Sequencing used peripheral blood mononuclear cells (PBMCs), obtained before the second cycle of nivolumab. The origin of this receptor is a human donor with classical Hodgkin lymphoma. The chain combines TRBV4-1 with TRBJ2-1, with 8 bases that match TRBD1. This chain's CDR3 is CASSQDMAGGINEQFF. The CDR3 bases are TGCGCCAGCAGCCAAGATATGGCAGGGGGCATCAATGAGCAGTTCTTC.